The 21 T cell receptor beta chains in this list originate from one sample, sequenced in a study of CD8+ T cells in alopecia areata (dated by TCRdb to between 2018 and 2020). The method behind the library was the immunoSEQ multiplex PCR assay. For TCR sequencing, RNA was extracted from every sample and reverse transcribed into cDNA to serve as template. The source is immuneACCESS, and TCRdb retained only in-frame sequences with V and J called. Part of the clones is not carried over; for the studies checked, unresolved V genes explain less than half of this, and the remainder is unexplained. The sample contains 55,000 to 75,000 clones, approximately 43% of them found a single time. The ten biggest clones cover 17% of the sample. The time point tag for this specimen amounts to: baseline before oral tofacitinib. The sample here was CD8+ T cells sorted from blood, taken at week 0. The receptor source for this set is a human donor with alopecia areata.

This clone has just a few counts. CDR3 nucleotide sequence: TGTGCCAGCACCGCCTTGGGGGAGCTGTTTTTT. It translates to CASTALGELFF. The chain joins TRBV9 to TRBJ2-2; D uncertain. Trimming shortened V by 6 bases and J by 8 bases, and 8 bases separated the two germline ends. In germline, CDR1 is SGDLS, CDR2 YYNGEE. The CDR3 is made up of 11 amino acids.

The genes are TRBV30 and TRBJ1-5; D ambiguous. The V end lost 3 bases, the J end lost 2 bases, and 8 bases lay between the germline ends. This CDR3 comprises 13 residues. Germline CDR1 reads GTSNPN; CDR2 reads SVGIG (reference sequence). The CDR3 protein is CAWSDQGNQPQHF. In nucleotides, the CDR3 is TGTGCCTGGAGCGATCAGGGCAATCAGCCCCAGCATTTT.

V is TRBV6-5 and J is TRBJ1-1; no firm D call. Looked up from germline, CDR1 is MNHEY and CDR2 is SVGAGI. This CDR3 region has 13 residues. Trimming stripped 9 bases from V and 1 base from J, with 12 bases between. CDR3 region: CASSLTENTEAFF. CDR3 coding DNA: TGTGCCAGTTCTCTCACAGAGAACACTGAAGCTTTCTTT.

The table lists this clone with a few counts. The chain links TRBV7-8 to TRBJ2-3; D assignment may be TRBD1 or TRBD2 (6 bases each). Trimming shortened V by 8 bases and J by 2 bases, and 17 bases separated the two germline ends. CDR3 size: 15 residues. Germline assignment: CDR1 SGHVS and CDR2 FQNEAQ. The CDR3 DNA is TGTGCCAGCGGACGCTCGGAGGGGGTCACAGATACGCAGTATTTT. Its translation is CASGRSEGVTDTQYF.

The CDR3 DNA follows: TGCGCCAGCAGCCAAGTGGGCGACGAGCAGTACTTC. The encoded protein is CASSQVGDEQYF. This chain links TRBV4-1 with TRBJ2-7; D remains unclear. The germline gives CDR1 MGHRA, CDR2 YSYEKL. The length of the CDR3 is 12 residues. Trimming took off 1 base at V and 5 bases at J, with 6 bases between the two ends.

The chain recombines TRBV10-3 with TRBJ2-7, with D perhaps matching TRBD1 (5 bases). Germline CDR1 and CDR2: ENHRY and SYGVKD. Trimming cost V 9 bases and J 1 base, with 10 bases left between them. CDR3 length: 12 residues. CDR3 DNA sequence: TGTGCCATGGGTTCAGGGTCCTACGAGCAGTACTTC. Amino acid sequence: CAMGSGSYEQYF.

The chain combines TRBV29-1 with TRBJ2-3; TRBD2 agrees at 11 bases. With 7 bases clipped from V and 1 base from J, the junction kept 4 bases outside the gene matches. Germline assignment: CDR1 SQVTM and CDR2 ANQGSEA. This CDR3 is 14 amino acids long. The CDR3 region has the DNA TGCAGCGACGGGACTAGCGGCCGCACAGATACGCAGTATTTT. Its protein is CSDGTSGRTDTQYF.

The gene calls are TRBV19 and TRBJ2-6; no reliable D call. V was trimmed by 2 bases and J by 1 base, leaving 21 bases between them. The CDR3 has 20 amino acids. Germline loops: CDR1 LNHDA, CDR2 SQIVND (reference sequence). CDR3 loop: CASSIRVRNLTPSGANVLTF. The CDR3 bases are TGTGCCAGTAGTATACGGGTGAGGAATCTAACCCCTTCTGGGGCCAACGTCCTGACTTTC. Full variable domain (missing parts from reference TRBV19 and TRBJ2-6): DGGITQSPKYLFRKEGQNVTLSCEQNLNHDAMYWYRQDPGQGLRLIYYSQIVNDFQKGDIAEGYSVSREKKESFPLTVTSAQKNPTAFYLCASSIRVRNLTPSGANVLTFGAGSRLTVL.

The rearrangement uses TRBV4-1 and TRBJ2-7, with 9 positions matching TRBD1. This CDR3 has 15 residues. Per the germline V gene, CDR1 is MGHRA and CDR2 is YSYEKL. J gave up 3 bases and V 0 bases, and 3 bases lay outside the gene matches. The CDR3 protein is CASSQEGQGSYEQYF. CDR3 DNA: TGCGCCAGCAGCCAAGAGGGACAGGGAAGCTACGAGCAGTACTTC.

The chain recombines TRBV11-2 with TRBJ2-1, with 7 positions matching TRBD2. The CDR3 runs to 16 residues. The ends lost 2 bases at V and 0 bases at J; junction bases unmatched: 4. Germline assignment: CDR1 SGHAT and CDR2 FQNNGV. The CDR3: CASSLRAGISYNEQFF. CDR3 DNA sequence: TGTGCCAGCAGCTTACGAGCGGGGATCTCCTACAATGAGCAGTTCTTC.

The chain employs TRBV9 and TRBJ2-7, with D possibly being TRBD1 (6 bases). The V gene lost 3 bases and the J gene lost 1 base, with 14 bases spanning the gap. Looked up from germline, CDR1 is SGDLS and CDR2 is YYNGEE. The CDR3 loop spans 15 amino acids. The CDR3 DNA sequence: TGTGCCAGCAGCGCGGTTGGGGGCCCGTCCTACGAGCAGTACTTC. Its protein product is CASSAVGGPSYEQYF.

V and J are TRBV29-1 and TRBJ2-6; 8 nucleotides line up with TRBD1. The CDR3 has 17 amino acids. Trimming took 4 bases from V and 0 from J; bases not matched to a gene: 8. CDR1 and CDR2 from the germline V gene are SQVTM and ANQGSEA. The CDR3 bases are TGCAGCGTTGGGACAGGGTCCCTAAGCTCTGGGGCCAACGTCCTGACTTTC. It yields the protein CSVGTGSLSSGANVLTF.

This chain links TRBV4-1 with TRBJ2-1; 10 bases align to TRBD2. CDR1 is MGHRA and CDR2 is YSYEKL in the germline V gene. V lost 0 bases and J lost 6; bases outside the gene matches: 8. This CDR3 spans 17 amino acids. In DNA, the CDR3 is TGCGCCAGCAGCCAAGAAGGGCTAGCGGGAGTCGGCAATGAGCAGTTCTTC. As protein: CASSQEGLAGVGNEQFF.

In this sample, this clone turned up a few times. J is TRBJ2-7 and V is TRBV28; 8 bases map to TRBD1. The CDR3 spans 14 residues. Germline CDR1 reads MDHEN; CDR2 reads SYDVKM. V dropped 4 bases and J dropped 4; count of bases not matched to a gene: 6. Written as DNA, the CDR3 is TGTGCCAGCAGTTCCTGGACAGGGCGGTACGAGCAGTACTTC. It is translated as CASSSWTGRYEQYF.

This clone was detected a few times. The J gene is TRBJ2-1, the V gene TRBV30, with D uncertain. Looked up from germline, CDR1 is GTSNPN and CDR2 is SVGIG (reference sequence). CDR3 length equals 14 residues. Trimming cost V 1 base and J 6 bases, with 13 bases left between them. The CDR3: CAWSGGGLSNEQFF. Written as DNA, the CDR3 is TGTGCCTGGAGTGGAGGCGGTCTAAGCAATGAGCAGTTCTTC.

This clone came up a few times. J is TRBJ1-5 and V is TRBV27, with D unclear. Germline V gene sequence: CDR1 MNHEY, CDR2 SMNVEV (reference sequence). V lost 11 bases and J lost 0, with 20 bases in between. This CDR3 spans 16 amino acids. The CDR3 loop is CAGQLPRSDSNQPQHF. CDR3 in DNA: TGTGCCGGCCAACTCCCCCGGTCGGATAGCAATCAGCCCCAGCATTTT.

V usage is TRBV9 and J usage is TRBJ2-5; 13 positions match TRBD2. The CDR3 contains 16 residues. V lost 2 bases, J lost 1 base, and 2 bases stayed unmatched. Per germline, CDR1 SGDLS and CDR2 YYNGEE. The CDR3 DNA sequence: TGTGCCAGCAGCGTCGGGACTAGCGGGATCCAAGAGACCCAGTACTTC. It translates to CASSVGTSGIQETQYF.

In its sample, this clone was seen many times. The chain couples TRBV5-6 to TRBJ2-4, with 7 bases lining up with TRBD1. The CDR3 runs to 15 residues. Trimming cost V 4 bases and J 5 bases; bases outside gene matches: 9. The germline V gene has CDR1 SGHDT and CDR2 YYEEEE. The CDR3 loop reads CASSQSGQEENIQYF. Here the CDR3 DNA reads TGTGCCAGCAGCCAGTCAGGACAGGAAGAAAACATTCAGTACTTC. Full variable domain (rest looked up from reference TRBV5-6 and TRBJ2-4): DAGVTQSPTHLIKTRGQQVTLRCSPKSGHDTVSWYQQALGQGPQFIFQYYEEEERQRGNFPDRFSGHQFPNYSSELNVNALLLGDSALYLCASSQSGQEENIQYFGAGTRLSVL.

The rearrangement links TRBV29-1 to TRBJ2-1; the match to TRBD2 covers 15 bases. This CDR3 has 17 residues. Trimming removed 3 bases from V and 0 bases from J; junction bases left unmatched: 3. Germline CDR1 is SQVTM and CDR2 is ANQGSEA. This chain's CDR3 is CSVEGLAGGSSYNEQFF. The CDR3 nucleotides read TGCAGCGTTGAGGGACTAGCGGGAGGCAGCTCCTACAATGAGCAGTTCTTC.

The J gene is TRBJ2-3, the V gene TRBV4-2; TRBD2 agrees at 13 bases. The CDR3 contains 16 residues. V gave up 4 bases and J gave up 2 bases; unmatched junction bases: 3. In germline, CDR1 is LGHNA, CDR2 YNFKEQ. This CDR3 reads CASSRGLAGITDTQYF. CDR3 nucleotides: TGTGCCAGCAGCCGGGGACTAGCGGGGATCACAGATACGCAGTATTTT.

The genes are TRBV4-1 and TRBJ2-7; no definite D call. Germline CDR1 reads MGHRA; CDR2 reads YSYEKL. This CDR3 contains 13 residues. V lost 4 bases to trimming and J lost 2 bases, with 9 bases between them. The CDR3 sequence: CASSPRLAYEQYF. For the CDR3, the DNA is TGCGCCAGCAGCCCAAGACTCGCCTACGAGCAGTACTTC.